What follows are 30 T cell receptor beta chains derived from one specimen sequenced in a study of T-cell reconstitution after alpha-beta-depleted transplantation in children. It was with unique molecular identifiers that the TCRbeta library was prepared. Each CDR3 protein gets one entry after TCRdb re-called the PCR reads with MiXCR. The sample contains some 500,000 distinct CDR3 sequences, 18% of which appear only once. The sequencing here drew on PBMCs from the stem cell graft donor, taken from the stem cell graft. The receptors originated from a human donor who donated a stem cell graft to a child with acute lymphoblastic leukemia.

This clonotype was counted a few times. V gene TRBV12-3 or TRBV12-4 combines with J gene TRBJ2-1; tentatively, D is TRBD1 (5 bases). This CDR3 comprises 14 residues. V was shortened by 3 bases and J by 7 bases, with 13 bases between the two germline ends. CDR3 residues: CASSFTGPTNEQFF. As DNA, the CDR3 is TGTGCCAGCAGTTTCACAGGTCCTACGAATGAGCAGTTCTTC.

The genes are TRBV20-1 and TRBJ1-1; TRBD1 agrees at 7 bases. With 4 bases clipped from V and 7 bases from J, the junction kept 6 bases outside the gene matches. The germline V gene encodes CDR1 DFQATT and CDR2 SNEGSKA (reference sequence). This CDR3 has 12 residues. CDR3 in DNA: TGCAGTGCTAACGGACAGGCCCTTGAAGCTTTCTTT. Translating gives CSANGQALEAFF.

This clonotype has only a few counts. The genes are TRBV28 and TRBJ2-7; D is tentatively TRBD1 or TRBD2 (5 bases each). Germline CDR1 reads MDHEN; CDR2 reads SYDVKM. Trimming removed 5 bases at V and 4 bases at J, with 15 bases between. The CDR3 contains 14 residues. CDR3 residues: CASSPRDGIYEQYF. CDR3 DNA: TGTGCCAGCAGTCCCCGGGACGGAATATACGAGCAGTACTTC.

This clonotype has a handful of counts. The chain recombines TRBV20-1 with TRBJ2-1; the match to TRBD2 covers 8 bases. CDR1 and CDR2 from the germline V gene are DFQATT and SNEGSKA (reference sequence). The CDR3 totals 15 residues. Trimming cost V 6 bases and J 3 bases; bases outside gene matches: 10. The CDR3 DNA reads as TGCAGTGCATCCGGGGGCGGGAGGTTCTACAATGAGCAGTTCTTC. Residues: CSASGGGRFYNEQFF.

The chain has TRBV27 and TRBJ1-1; 7 nucleotides agree with TRBD1. Germline V CDR1 and CDR2: MNHEY, SMNVEV (reference sequence). CDR3 length: 14 residues. V shed 10 bases, J shed 2 bases, and the junction held 10 bases outside the gene matches. The DNA of the CDR3 is TGTGCCACCCCATTAGGGGGCAGAAACACTGAAGCTTTCTTT. This translates into CATPLGGRNTEAFF.

This clonotype was detected only a few times. The rearrangement links TRBV7-6 to TRBJ2-2; D is possibly TRBD1 (5 bases). In germline, CDR1 is SGHVS, CDR2 FNYEAQ. This CDR3 spans 17 amino acids. V dropped 1 base and J dropped 1 base, with 13 bases sitting between them. CDR3 sequence reads: CASSLGGAEQNTGELFF. The CDR3 region has the DNA TGTGCCAGCAGCTTAGGTGGGGCTGAACAGAACACCGGGGAGCTGTTTTTT.

The V call is TRBV29-1, the J call TRBJ1-2, with 8 bases aligning to TRBD1. The CDR3 totals 15 residues. CDR1 and CDR2 (germline): SQVTM, ANQGSEA. V gave up 0 bases and J gave up 8 bases; unmatched junction bases: 11. This CDR3 reads CSVEEISGRGPGYTF. DNA of the CDR3: TGCAGCGTTGAAGAGATTTCGGGCAGGGGGCCCGGCTACACCTTC.

The V and J genes are TRBV6-1 and TRBJ1-1; D call uncertain. CDR3 length equals 12 residues. Trimming removed 2 bases at V and 7 bases at J, with 8 bases between. Germline values: CDR1 MNHNS, CDR2 SASEGT. The CDR3 sequence: CASSELSREAFF. The DNA for the CDR3 is TGTGCCAGCAGTGAACTCAGCCGTGAAGCTTTCTTT.

This clonotype was recorded a few times. V usage is TRBV19 and J usage is TRBJ2-5; D remains ambiguous. Germline loops: CDR1 LNHDA, CDR2 SQIVND (reference sequence). Between the trimmed V and J ends, which lost 4 bases and 1 base, there was a span of 13 bases. The CDR3 consists of 15 residues. CDR3 sequence (DNA): TGTGCCAGTAGTACCCGAGGCGGCCTCCAAGAGACCCAGTACTTC. Translated, it gives CASSTRGGLQETQYF.

This clonotype was counted a single time. The chain links TRBV6-5 to TRBJ1-6; 7 nucleotides match TRBD1. Germline V lookup: CDR1 MNHEY, CDR2 SVGAGI. V lost 0 bases and J lost 10; bases outside the gene matches: 9. The length of the CDR3 is 16 residues. In DNA, the CDR3 is TGTGCCAGCAGTTACTCCTACAGGGGCAGGGGGTCACCCCTCCACTTT. Amino acids: CASSYSYRGRGSPLHF.

The genes are TRBV7-9 and TRBJ1-1; D remains unclear. Trimming took 8 bases from V and 2 from J, leaving 12 bases between them. Germline CDR1 SEHNR, CDR2 FQNEAQ (reference sequence). The CDR3 covers 13 residues. CDR3 loop: CASAWAGNTEAFF. DNA for the CDR3: TGTGCCAGCGCCTGGGCAGGAAACACTGAAGCTTTCTTT.

This clonotype was seen a few times. The V gene is TRBV6-1, the J gene TRBJ1-5; tentatively, D is TRBD1 (5 bases). Trimming cost V 5 bases and J 4 bases, with 15 bases left between them. In germline, CDR1 is MNHNS, CDR2 SASEGT. This CDR3 is 15 amino acids long. DNA for the CDR3: TGTGCCAGCAGTCGATCTCGGGACCCAAATCAGCCCCAGCATTTT. It encodes CASSRSRDPNQPQHF.

The gene calls are TRBV9 and TRBJ2-3; D gene uncertain. CDR3 length: 15 residues. Trimming pared 4 bases from V and 1 base from J, leaving 13 bases between. CDR1 is SGDLS, CDR2 YYNGEE, per germline. The CDR3 region is CASSPHQSRTDTQYF. For the CDR3, the DNA is TGTGCCAGCAGCCCCCACCAGTCCCGCACAGATACGCAGTATTTT.

This clonotype was observed a few times. The chain combines TRBV12-3 or TRBV12-4 with TRBJ1-2, with D unresolved. V was pared by 2 bases and J by 6 bases, with 16 bases between. This CDR3 comprises 15 residues. CDR3 coding DNA: TGTGCCAGCAGTTTAAGATTGAGCGTACACGATGGCTACACCTTC. Amino acids: CASSLRLSVHDGYTF.

The table lists this clonotype with many counts. This chain links TRBV5-1 with TRBJ2-7; the D is unclear. This CDR3 is 12 amino acids long. The V gene lost 4 bases and the J gene lost 3 bases, with 8 bases spanning the gap. Germline lookup yields CDR1 SGHRS and CDR2 YFSETQ. CDR3 nucleotides: TGCGCCAGCAGCGGAGACTTCTACGAGCAGTACTTC. This gives the protein CASSGDFYEQYF.

The chain employs TRBV27 and TRBJ2-3, with 9 bases matching TRBD2. The CDR3 consists of 15 residues. V was clipped by 6 bases and J by 4 bases; unmatched bases: 8. Germline V lookup: CDR1 MNHEY, CDR2 SMNVEV (reference sequence). CDR3 nucleotide sequence: TGTGCCAGCAGCTATAGCGGGAGATCGGCAGATACGCAGTATTTT. Translating gives CASSYSGRSADTQYF.

The gene calls are TRBV3-1 and TRBJ2-5; D not certain. In germline, CDR1 is LGHDT, CDR2 YNNKEL (reference sequence). Trimming removed 11 bases at V and 2 bases at J, with 15 bases between. This CDR3 has 13 amino acids. The CDR3 sequence: CAFSPGWQETQYF. The CDR3 bases are TGTGCCTTCAGCCCGGGCTGGCAAGAGACCCAGTACTTC.

The gene calls are TRBV5-1 and TRBJ1-1; 7 bases match TRBD1. This CDR3 has 14 residues. After removal of 3 bases from V and 5 bases from J, the junction contained 7 bases not matched to a gene. Germline assignment: CDR1 SGHRS and CDR2 YFSETQ. CDR3 sequence: CASSSAGGMTEAFF. The CDR3 DNA reads as TGCGCCAGCAGCTCGGCAGGGGGTATGACTGAAGCTTTCTTT.

This clonotype was counted a few times. J is TRBJ2-7 and V is TRBV6-2 or TRBV6-3, with D hard to call. V lost 7 bases and J lost 5, with 15 bases in between. CDR1 and CDR2 from the germline V gene are MNHEY and SVGEGT. CDR3 length equals 13 residues. The CDR3 nucleotides read TGTGCCAGCATGTTGGGGTGGGGTAACGAGCAGTACTTC. The encoded protein is CASMLGWGNEQYF.

The rearrangement links TRBV4-1 to TRBJ2-1; D possibly corresponds to TRBD1 (6 bases). Trimming took 2 bases from V and 9 from J, leaving 14 bases between them. CDR1 is MGHRA and CDR2 is YSYEKL in the germline V gene. This CDR3 comprises 14 residues. DNA of the CDR3: TGCGCCAGCAGCCAATTGCCAGGGGCGGCTGAGCAGTTCTTC. Translated: CASSQLPGAAEQFF.

This clonotype was seen at least ten times. The chain has TRBV7-9 and TRBJ1-2; D uncertain. CDR3 size: 14 residues. Trimming cost V 4 bases and J 7 bases, with 16 bases left between them. The germline CDR1 and CDR2 sequences are SEHNR and FQNEAQ (reference sequence). The CDR3 DNA follows: TGTGCCAGCAGCTCCGCCCGGGGTCCGGCTGGCTACACCTTC. This translates into CASSSARGPAGYTF.

CDR3 amino acids: CASSPVTANTGELFF. For the CDR3, the DNA is TGTGCCAGCAGCCCGGTTACGGCGAACACCGGGGAGCTGTTTTTT. The chain recombines TRBV13 with TRBJ2-2; D call uncertain. The germline gives CDR1 PRHDT, CDR2 FYEKMQ (reference sequence). CDR3 size: 15 residues. V was pared by 5 bases and J by 0 bases, with 10 bases between.

This chain links TRBV6-1 with TRBJ2-7, with 9 bases aligning to TRBD1. Germline values: CDR1 MNHNS, CDR2 SASEGT. V shed 10 bases, J shed 2 bases, and the junction held 12 bases outside the gene matches. This CDR3 region has 15 residues. The CDR3 spells CATRHSGQGTYEQYF. The CDR3, as DNA: TGTGCCACTCGACATTCGGGACAGGGCACCTACGAGCAGTACTTC.

This clonotype showed up many times. The rearrangement joins TRBV4-1 to TRBJ1-5, with a possible D match to TRBD1 (5 bases). The V end was cut by 4 bases, the J end by 3 bases, with 7 bases between. Germline loops: CDR1 MGHRA, CDR2 YSYEKL. CDR3 length: 13 residues. CDR3 coding DNA: TGCGCCAGCAGCCCGACAGACAATCAGCCCCAGCATTTT. This codes for CASSPTDNQPQHF.

The chain has TRBV7-8 and TRBJ1-3; D ambiguous. Per germline, CDR1 SGHVS and CDR2 FQNEAQ. The CDR3 runs to 20 residues. V was clipped by 8 bases and J by 0 bases, with 29 bases between them. The CDR3 region is CASAAPHGPGGLHSGNTIYF. Here the CDR3 DNA reads TGTGCCAGCGCGGCTCCCCACGGCCCCGGCGGGTTACACTCTGGAAACACCATATATTTT. The variable domain in full, completed from reference TRBV7-8 and TRBJ1-3, reads GAGVSQSPRYKVAKRGQDVALRCDPISGHVSLFWYQQALGQGPEFLTYFQNEAQLDKSGLPSDRFFAERPEGSVSTLKIQRTQQEDSAVYLCASAAPHGPGGLHSGNTIYFGEGSWLTVV.

This clonotype was seen only a few times. This chain connects TRBV29-1 to TRBJ2-2, with a tentative D call TRBD1 (6 bases). The germline V gene has CDR1 SQVTM and CDR2 ANQGSEA. The CDR3 contains 14 residues. V gave up 4 bases and J gave up 6 bases, with 15 bases separating them. DNA for the CDR3: TGCAGCGTTGGGGCAGCGCCAGGGGCCGGGGAGCTGTTTTTT. Translation gives CSVGAAPGAGELFF.

This clonotype has more than one count but fewer than ten. The genes are TRBV7-9 and TRBJ1-6; D uncertain. The CDR3 runs 13 residues. CDR1 is SEHNR, CDR2 FQNEAQ, per germline (reference sequence). The V end lost 1 base, the J end lost 6 bases, and 4 bases lay between the germline ends. The CDR3 DNA follows: TGTGCCAGCAGCTTAGGACTTAATTCACCCCTCCACTTT. Encoded protein: CASSLGLNSPLHF.

This clonotype was picked up a small number of times. The chain links TRBV10-1 to TRBJ2-7; D is uncertain. Germline CDR1 is WNHNN and CDR2 is SYGVQD (reference sequence). Trimming cost V 3 bases and J 6 bases, with 6 bases left between them. The CDR3 loop spans 11 amino acids. CDR3 amino acids: CASSDVGEQYF. CDR3 nucleotide sequence: TGCGCCAGCAGTGATGTGGGCGAGCAGTACTTC.

The rearrangement uses TRBV5-1 and TRBJ2-5; D is possibly TRBD1 (5 bases). The length of the CDR3 is 12 residues. CDR1 and CDR2 from the germline V gene are SGHRS and YFSETQ. V gave up 7 bases and J gave up 4 bases, with 11 bases separating them. CDR3 loop: CASGPQGETQYF. Here the CDR3 DNA reads TGCGCCAGCGGGCCCCAGGGAGAGACCCAGTACTTC.

The rearrangement joins TRBV5-6 to TRBJ2-3; D remains ambiguous. Trimming removed 0 bases from V and 6 bases from J, with 8 bases in between. CDR1 and CDR2 (germline): SGHDT, YYEEEE. CDR3 length: 13 amino acids. CDR3 nucleotide sequence: TGTGCCAGCAGCTTGGCATTAATTGATACGCAGTATTTT. It translates to CASSLALIDTQYF.